This T cell receptor beta chain derives from a study of blood T cells in healthy people across ages. Every donor provided roughly 10 milliliters of peripheral blood. Overall study results and limits: Compared with aged donors, long-lived donors showed fewer expanded clones, suggesting selection.

In regard to this clonotype: The antigen is unknown.

Through a sample-barcoded 5' primer and a J-beta primer mix, a second PCR was run for roughly 7 to 12 cycles. A template-switch adaptor that had 12 random nucleotides put a tag on each cDNA molecule. TCRdb called the 5' RACE reads again in MiXCR, with one record for every CDR3 protein. Of about 1.4 million distinct CDR3 sequences detected, roughly 64% appear once; the ten largest clones hold over 5.5%. V lost 5 bases and J lost 4, with 14 bases in between. Germline loops: CDR1 SGHTA, CDR2 FQGNSA. This CDR3 is 14 amino acids long. Material: blood. This sequence joins TRBV7-2 and TRBJ2-5; D not certain. The sequence derives from a man between 18 and 35 years old in good health. As DNA, the CDR3 is TGTGCCAGCAGCCCTAGGCGTGGTGGAGAGACCCAGTACTTC. It codes for CASSPRRGGETQYF.